This paragraph covers one T cell receptor (beta chain) sequence. What it binds is unknown. J lost 3 bases, V lost 4 bases, and 4 bases had no gene match. The CDR3 length is 15 residues. The germline V gene encodes CDR1 SGHRS and CDR2 YFSETQ. This entry is derived from a study of long-term antiretroviral therapy in people with HIV. Broader study findings: Clones that expanded before ART (that is, prior to treatment) dominated the repertoire at all time points.

At the survey level, the v3.0 immunoSEQ assay was run. Only in-frame clones appear in the TCRdb table, and some are missing; sequencing was by immunoSEQ multiplex PCR. This sample has under 30,000 clones, with 80% to 90% found just once. The gene calls are TRBV5-1 and TRBJ1-6; 7 bases line up with TRBD1. The sequence was obtained from a man aged 18 to 29 with HIV. The source was unsorted PBMCs, collected 3 years after starting antiretroviral therapy. The CDR3 nucleotides are TGCGCCAGCAGCCCAGGGACAGTCTATAATTCACCCCTCCACTTT. Its protein is CASSPGTVYNSPLHF.